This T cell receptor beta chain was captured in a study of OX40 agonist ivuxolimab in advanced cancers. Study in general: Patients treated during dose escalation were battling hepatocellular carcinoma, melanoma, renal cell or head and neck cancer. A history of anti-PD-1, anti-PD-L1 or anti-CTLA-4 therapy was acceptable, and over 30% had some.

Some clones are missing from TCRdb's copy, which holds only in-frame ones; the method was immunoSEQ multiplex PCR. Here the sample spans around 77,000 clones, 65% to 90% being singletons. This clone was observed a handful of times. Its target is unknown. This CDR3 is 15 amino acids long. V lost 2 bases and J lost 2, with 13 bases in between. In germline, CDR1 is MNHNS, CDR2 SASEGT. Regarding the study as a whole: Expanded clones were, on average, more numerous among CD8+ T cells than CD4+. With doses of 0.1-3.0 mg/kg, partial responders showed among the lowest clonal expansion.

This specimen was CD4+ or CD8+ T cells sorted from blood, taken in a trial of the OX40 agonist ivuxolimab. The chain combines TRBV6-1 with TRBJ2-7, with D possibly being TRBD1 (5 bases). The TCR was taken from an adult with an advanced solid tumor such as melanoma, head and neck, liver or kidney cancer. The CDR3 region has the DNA TGTGCCAGCAGTGAACCTGGGCAGGGAACCTACGAGCAGTACTTC. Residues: CASSEPGQGTYEQYF.